This is a list of T cell receptor beta chains from one sample in a study of T cells in Graves' hyperthyroidism and ophthalmopathy. TCRdb reprocessed the multiplex PCR reads via MiXCR and lists one record per CDR3 protein. Found here are about 350,000 distinct CDR3 sequences, 15% to 20% of them singletons; the top ten hold about 4%. Sequencing was performed on blood. The receptors derive from a woman aged 18-29 years with Graves' hyperthyroidism. Each CDR3 is given with its conserved first and last residue. Fields, in order: J gene, clone size, D gene, V gene, CDR3 protein, CDR3 DNA. The D gene is left open where the match is weak. Clone size appears in some rows only: once, few, many, or a class for an expanded clone.

>TRBJ2-7|many|-|TRBV20-1
CSAYTGQGRLEQYF
TGCAGTGCTTATACGGGCCAGGGGCGACTCGAGCAGTACTTC
>TRBJ1-2|many|-|TRBV3-1
CASSPGSLGYGYTF
TGTGCCAGCAGCCCCGGCTCGTTGGGGTATGGCTACACCTTC
>TRBJ1-5|many|-|TRBV6-1
CASSGEAGGNQPQHF
TGTGCCAGCAGTGGGGAAGCGGGGGGCAATCAGCCCCAGCATTTT
>TRBJ2-5|many|TRBD2|TRBV11-2
CASTIQIAGARETQYF
TGTGCCAGCACTATTCAAATAGCGGGGGCCCGGGAGACCCAGTACTTC
>TRBJ1-5|-|TRBD1|TRBV6-2/TRBV6-3
CASTAGGDGQPQHF
TGTGCCAGCACGGCAGGGGGTGATGGTCAGCCCCAGCATTTT
>TRBJ2-7|-|-|TRBV5-1
CASSPRALNYEQYF
TGCGCCAGCAGCCCTAGGGCCCTGAACTACGAGCAGTACTTC
>TRBJ2-2|many|-|TRBV24-1
CATSVGIGELFF
TGTGCCACCAGTGTGGGGATCGGGGAGCTGTTTTTT
>TRBJ2-2|-|-|TRBV3-1
CASSQATWTGELFF
TGTGCCAGCAGCCAAGCTACATGGACCGGGGAGCTGTTTTTT
>TRBJ2-5|-|-|TRBV6-5
CASSKNPETQYF
TGTGCCAGCAGCAAAAACCCCGAGACCCAGTACTTC
>TRBJ2-5|many|-|TRBV4-1
CASSQEGQSQYF
TGCGCCAGCAGCCAAGAAGGACAGAGCCAGTACTTC
>TRBJ2-2|-|TRBD2|TRBV7-2
CASSSGLADTGELFF
TGTGCCAGCAGCTCCGGACTAGCGGACACCGGGGAGCTGTTTTTT
>TRBJ1-2|many|-|TRBV6-5
CASSYTGRYGYTF
TGTGCCAGCAGTTACACAGGGAGATATGGCTACACCTTC
>TRBJ2-7|few|TRBD1|TRBV11-2
CASSYTGDHSYEQYF
TGTGCCAGCAGCTATACAGGGGATCACTCCTACGAGCAGTACTTC
>TRBJ1-1|-|TRBD1|TRBV11-1
CASSSNSGQARTEAFF
TGTGCCAGCAGCTCTAACTCAGGACAGGCCCGCACTGAAGCTTTCTTT
>TRBJ1-2|many|TRBD1|TRBV2
CASSIGTGDGYTF
TGTGCCAGCAGTATTGGGACAGGGGATGGCTACACCTTC
>TRBJ2-2|few|TRBD2|TRBV6-4
CASSPLPAGVAGELFF
TGTGCCAGCAGCCCCCTCCCTGCGGGGGTTGCCGGGGAGCTGTTTTTT
>TRBJ1-1|many|TRBD1|TRBV12-3/TRBV12-4
CASSPGQGTTEAFF
TGTGCCAGCAGTCCGGGACAGGGGACAACTGAAGCTTTCTTT
>TRBJ2-7|-|TRBD1|TRBV5-1
CAISRGQGHHEQYF
TGCGCCATCAGCCGGGGACAGGGACACCACGAGCAGTACTTC
>TRBJ1-2|-|TRBD1|TRBV5-1
CASSLSTGEDYGYTF
TGCGCCAGCAGCCTCTCGACAGGGGAGGACTATGGCTACACCTTC
>TRBJ1-1|many|TRBD1|TRBV2
CASRGTGQATEAFF
TGTGCCAGCAGGGGGACAGGACAGGCCACTGAAGCTTTCTTT
>TRBJ1-5|many|-|TRBV12-3/TRBV12-4
CASSPKRADQPQHF
TGTGCCAGCAGCCCTAAGAGGGCCGATCAGCCCCAGCATTTT
>TRBJ1-1|many|-|TRBV6-1
CASSPRTQANTEAFF
TGTGCCAGCAGTCCTCGGACTCAGGCGAACACTGAAGCTTTCTTT
>TRBJ1-2|many|TRBD1|TRBV30
CAWRGGAGGFYYGYTF
TGTGCCTGGAGAGGGGGCGCTGGGGGTTTCTACTATGGCTACACCTTC
>TRBJ2-6|few|-|TRBV3-1
CASSHTIPGANVLTF
TGTGCCAGCAGCCATACGATACCTGGGGCCAACGTCCTGACTTTC
>TRBJ1-1|many|-|TRBV6-5
CASSYGGGRDTEAFF
TGTGCCAGCAGTTACGGGGGGGGCCGGGACACTGAAGCTTTCTTT
>TRBJ1-6|many|-|TRBV2
CASSDSSPLHF
TGTGCCAGCAGTGATAGTTCACCCCTCCACTTT
>TRBJ1-2|many|TRBD1|TRBV29-1
CSVLVGTGSGYTF
TGCAGCGTTCTCGTCGGGACAGGGTCTGGCTACACCTTC
>TRBJ2-5|many|-|TRBV12-3/TRBV12-4
CASSVGGETQYF
TGTGCCAGCAGTGTAGGGGGAGAGACCCAGTACTTC
>TRBJ1-6|few|-|TRBV14
CASSLGTARSPLHF
TGTGCCAGCAGTCTCGGGACGGCCCGTTCACCCCTCCACTTT
>TRBJ2-7|many|-|TRBV28
CASSLAQSSYEQYF
TGTGCCAGCAGTTTAGCACAGTCCTCCTACGAGCAGTACTTC
>TRBJ2-5|many|-|TRBV9
CASSVDGTNQKTQYF
TGTGCCAGCAGCGTAGACGGAACGAATCAGAAGACCCAGTACTTC
>TRBJ1-1|many|-|TRBV6-5
CASSYSGEAFF
TGTGCCAGCAGTTACTCGGGTGAAGCTTTCTTT
>TRBJ2-4|few|-|TRBV29-1
CSVRISDNIQYF
TGCAGCGTTAGAATTAGTGATAACATTCAGTACTTC